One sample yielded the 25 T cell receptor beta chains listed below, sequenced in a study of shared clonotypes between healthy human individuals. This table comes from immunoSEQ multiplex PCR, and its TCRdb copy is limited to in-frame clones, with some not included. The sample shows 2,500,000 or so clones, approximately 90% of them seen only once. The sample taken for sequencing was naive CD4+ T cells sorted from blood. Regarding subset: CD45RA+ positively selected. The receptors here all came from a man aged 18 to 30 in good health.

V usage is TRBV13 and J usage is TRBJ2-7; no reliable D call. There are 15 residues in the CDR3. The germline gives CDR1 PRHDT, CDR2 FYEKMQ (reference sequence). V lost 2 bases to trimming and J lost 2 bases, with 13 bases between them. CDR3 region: CASSLSTRNPYEQYF. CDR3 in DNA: TGTGCCAGCAGCTTATCAACAAGGAACCCCTACGAGCAGTACTTC.

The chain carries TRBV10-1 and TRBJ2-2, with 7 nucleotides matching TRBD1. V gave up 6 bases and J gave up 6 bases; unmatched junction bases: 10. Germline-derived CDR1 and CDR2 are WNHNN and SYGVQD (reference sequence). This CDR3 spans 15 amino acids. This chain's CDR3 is CASRNSNTGAGELFF. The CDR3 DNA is TGCGCCAGCAGGAATTCCAATACAGGGGCCGGGGAGCTGTTTTTT.

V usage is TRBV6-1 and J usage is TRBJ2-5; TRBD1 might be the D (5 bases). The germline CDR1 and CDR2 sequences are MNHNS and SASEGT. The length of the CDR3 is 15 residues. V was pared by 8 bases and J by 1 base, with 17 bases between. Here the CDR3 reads CASQAPGRGQETQYF. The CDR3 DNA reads TGTGCCAGCCAGGCCCCAGGGCGCGGCCAAGAGACCCAGTACTTC.

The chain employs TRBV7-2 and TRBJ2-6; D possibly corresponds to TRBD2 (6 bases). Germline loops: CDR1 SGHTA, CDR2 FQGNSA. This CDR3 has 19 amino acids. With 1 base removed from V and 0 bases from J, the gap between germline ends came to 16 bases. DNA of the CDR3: TGTGCCAGCAGCTTAGGGAGGGGCAGGTCTCACTCTGGGGCCAACGTCCTGACTTTC. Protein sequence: CASSLGRGRSHSGANVLTF.

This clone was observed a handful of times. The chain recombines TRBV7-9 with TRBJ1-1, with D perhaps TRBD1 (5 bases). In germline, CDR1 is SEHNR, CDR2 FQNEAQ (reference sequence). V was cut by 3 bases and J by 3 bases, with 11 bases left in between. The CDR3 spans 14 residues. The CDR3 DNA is TGTGCCAGCAGCTTTAATTTGGGGGACACTGAAGCTTTCTTT. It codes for CASSFNLGDTEAFF.

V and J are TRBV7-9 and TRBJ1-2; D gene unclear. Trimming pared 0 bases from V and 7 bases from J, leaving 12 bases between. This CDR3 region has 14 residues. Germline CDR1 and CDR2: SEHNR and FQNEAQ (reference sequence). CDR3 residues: CASSLAGVLSGYTF. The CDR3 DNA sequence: TGTGCCAGCAGCTTAGCAGGCGTCCTATCTGGCTACACCTTC. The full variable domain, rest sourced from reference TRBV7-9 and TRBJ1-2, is DTGVSQNPRHKITKRGQNVTFRCDPISEHNRLYWYRQTLGQGPEFLTYFQNEAQLEKSRLLSDRFSAERPKGSFSTLEIQRTEQGDSAMYLCASSLAGVLSGYTFGSGTRLTVV.

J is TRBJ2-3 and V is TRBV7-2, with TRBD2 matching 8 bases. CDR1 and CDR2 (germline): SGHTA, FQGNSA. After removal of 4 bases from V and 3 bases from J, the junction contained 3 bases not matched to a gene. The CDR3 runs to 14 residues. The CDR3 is CASSSSGQTDTQYF. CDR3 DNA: TGTGCCAGCAGCTCTAGCGGGCAGACAGATACGCAGTATTTT. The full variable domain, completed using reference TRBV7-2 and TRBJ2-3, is GAGVSQSPSNKVTEKGKDVELRCDPISGHTALYWYRQSLGQGLEFLIYFQGNSAPDKSGLPSDRFSAERTGGSVSTLTIQRTQQEDSAVYLCASSSSGQTDTQYFGPGTRLTVL.

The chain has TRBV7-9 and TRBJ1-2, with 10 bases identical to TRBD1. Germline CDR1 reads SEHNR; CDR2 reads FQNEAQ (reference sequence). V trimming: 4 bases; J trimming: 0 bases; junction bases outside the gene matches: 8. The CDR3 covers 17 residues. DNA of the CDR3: TGTGCCAGCAGCTCCCTTTTTGACAGGGGGCCTAACTATGGCTACACCTTC. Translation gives CASSSLFDRGPNYGYTF.

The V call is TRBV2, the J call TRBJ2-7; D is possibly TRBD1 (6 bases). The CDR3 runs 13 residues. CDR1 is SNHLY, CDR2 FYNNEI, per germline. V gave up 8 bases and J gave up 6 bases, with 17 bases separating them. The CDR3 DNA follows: TGTGCCAGCTTCTCGGAAACAGGGACCGAGCAGTACTTC. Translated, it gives CASFSETGTEQYF.

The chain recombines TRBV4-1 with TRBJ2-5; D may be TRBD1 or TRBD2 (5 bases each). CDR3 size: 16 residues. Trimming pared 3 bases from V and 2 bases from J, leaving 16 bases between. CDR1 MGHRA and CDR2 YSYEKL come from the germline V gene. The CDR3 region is CASSHLAGTDQETQYF. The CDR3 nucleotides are TGCGCCAGCAGCCACTTGGCCGGGACCGATCAAGAGACCCAGTACTTC.

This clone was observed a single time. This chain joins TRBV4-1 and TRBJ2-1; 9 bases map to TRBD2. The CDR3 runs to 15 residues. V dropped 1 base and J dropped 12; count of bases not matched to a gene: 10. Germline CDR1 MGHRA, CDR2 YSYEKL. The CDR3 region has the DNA TGCGCCAGCAGCCAAGGCGGACTAGCGAGTGGGGGGCAGTTCTTC. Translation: CASSQGGLASGGQFF.

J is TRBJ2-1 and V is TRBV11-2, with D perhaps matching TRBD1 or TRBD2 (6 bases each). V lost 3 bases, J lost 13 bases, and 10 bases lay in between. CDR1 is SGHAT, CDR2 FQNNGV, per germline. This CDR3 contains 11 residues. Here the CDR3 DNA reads TGTGCCAGCAGCTTTGGGGGGCCCCAGTTCTTC. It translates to CASSFGGPQFF.

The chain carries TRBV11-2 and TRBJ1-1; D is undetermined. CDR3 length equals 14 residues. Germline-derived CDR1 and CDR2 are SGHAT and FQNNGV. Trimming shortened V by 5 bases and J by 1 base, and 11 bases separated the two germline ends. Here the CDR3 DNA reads TGTGCCAGCAGCCCCCAAGGTCAGAACACTGAAGCTTTCTTT. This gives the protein CASSPQGQNTEAFF. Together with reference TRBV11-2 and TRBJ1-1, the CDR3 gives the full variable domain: EAGVAQSPRYKIIEKRQSVAFWCNPISGHATLYWYQQILGQGPKLLIQFQNNGVVDDSQLPKDRFSAERLKGVDSTLKIQPAKLEDSAVYLCASSPQGQNTEAFFGQGTRLTVV.

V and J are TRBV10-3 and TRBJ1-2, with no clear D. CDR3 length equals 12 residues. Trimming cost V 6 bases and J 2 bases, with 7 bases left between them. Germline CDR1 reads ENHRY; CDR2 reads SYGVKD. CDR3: CAIRTVNYGYTF. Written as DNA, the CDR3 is TGTGCCATCAGGACGGTGAACTATGGCTACACCTTC.

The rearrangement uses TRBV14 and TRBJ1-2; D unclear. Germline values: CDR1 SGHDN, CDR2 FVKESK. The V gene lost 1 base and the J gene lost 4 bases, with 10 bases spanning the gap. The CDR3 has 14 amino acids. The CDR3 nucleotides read TGTGCCAGCAGCCAAGGCGCGGTCCCCTATGGCTACACCTTC. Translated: CASSQGAVPYGYTF.

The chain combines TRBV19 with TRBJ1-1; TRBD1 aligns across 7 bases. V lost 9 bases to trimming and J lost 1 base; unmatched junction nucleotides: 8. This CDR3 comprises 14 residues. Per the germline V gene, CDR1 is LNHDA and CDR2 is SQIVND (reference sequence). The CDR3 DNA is TGTGCCAGCTTCAACAGGGGTACGAACACTGAAGCTTTCTTT. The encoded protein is CASFNRGTNTEAFF.

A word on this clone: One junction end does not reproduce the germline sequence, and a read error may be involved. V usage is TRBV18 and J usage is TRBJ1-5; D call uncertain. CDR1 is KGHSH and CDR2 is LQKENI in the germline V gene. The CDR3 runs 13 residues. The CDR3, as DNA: TGTGCCAGCTCACCTAATGAGGATCAGCTCCAGCATTTT. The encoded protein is CASSPNEDQLQHF. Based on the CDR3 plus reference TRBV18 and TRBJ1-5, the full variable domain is NAGVMQNPRHLVRRRGQEARLRCSPMKGHSHVYWYRQLPEEGLKFMVYLQKENIIDESGMPKERFSAEFPKEGPSILRIQQVVRGDSAAYFCASSPNEDQLQHFGDGTRLSIL.

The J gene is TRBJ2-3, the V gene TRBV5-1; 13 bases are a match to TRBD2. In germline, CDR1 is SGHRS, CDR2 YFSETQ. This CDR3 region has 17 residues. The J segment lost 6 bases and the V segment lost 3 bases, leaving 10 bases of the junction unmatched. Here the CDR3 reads CASSSWTSGGYWDTQYF. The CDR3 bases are TGCGCCAGCAGCTCCTGGACTAGCGGGGGTTATTGGGATACGCAGTATTTT. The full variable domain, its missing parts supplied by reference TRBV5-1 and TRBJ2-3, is KAGVTQTPRYLIKTRGQQVTLSCSPISGHRSVSWYQQTPGQGLQFLFEYFSETQRNKGNFPGRFSGRQFSNSRSEMNVSTLELGDSALYLCASSSWTSGGYWDTQYFGPGTRLTVL.

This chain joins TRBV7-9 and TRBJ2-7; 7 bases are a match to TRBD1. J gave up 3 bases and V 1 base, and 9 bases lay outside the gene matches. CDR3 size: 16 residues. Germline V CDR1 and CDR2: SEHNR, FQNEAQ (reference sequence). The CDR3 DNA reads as TGTGCCAGCAGCTTAGTATCCGGACAGGCCTACTACGAGCAGTACTTC. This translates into CASSLVSGQAYYEQYF.

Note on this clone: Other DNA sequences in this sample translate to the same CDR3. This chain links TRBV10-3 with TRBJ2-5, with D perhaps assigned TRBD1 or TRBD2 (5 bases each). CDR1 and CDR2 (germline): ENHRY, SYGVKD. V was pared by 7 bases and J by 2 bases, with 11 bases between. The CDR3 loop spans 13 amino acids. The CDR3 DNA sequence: TGTGCCATCACCCCGGGGCGGCAAGAGACCCAGTACTTC. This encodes CAITPGRQETQYF.

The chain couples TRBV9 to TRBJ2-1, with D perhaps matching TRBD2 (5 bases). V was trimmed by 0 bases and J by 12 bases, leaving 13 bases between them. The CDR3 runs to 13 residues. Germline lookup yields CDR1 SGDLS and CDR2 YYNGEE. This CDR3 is CASSVDGAAGQFF. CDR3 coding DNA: TGTGCCAGCAGCGTAGACGGAGCGGCAGGGCAGTTCTTC.

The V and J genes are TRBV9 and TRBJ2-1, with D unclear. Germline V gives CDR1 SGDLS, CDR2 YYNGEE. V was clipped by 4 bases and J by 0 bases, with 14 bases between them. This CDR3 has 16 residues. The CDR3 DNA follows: TGTGCCAGCAGCCCCCATGCAGCTGTCTCCTACAATGAGCAGTTCTTC. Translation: CASSPHAAVSYNEQFF.

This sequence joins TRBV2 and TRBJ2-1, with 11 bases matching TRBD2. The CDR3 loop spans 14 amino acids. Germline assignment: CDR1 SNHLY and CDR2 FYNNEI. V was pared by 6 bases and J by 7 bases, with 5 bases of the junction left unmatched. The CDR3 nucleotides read TGTGCCAGCAGGGCGGGACTAGCGGCGAATGAGCAGTTCTTC. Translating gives CASRAGLAANEQFF.

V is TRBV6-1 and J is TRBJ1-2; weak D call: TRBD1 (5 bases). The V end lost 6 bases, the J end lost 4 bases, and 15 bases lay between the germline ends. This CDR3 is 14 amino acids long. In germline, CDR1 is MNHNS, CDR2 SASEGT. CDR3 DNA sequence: TGTGCCAGCAGGGCACTAGACAGTCTCTATGGCTACACCTTC. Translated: CASRALDSLYGYTF.

CDR3 residues: CAWSTGDTQYF. CDR3 DNA sequence: TGTGCCTGGAGTACAGGTGATACGCAGTATTTT. The rearrangement joins TRBV30 to TRBJ2-3, with TRBD1 as a possible D gene (5 bases). Germline lookup yields CDR1 GTSNPN and CDR2 SVGIG (reference sequence). The CDR3 extends over 11 amino acids. With 2 bases removed from V and 6 bases from J, the gap between germline ends came to 6 bases.